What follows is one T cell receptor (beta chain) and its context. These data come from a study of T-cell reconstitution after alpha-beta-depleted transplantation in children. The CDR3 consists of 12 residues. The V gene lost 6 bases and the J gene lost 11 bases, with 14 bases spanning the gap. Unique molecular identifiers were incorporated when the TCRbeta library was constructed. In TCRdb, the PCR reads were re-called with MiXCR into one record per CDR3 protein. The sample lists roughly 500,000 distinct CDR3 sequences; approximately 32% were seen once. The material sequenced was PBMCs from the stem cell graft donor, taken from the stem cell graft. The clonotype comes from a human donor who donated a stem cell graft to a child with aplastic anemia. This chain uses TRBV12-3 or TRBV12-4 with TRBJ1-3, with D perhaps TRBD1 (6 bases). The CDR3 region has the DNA TGTGCCAGCAGCCCCAGGACAGACCCCATATATTTT. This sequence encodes CASSPRTDPIYF.